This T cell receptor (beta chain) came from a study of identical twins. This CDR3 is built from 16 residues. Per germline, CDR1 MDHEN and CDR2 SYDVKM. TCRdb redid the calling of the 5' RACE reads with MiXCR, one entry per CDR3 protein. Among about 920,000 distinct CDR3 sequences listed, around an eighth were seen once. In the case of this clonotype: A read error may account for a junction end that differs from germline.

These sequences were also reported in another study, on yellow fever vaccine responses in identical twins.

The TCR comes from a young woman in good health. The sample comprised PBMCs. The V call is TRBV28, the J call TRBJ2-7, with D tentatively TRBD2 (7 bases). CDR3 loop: CASSPPGAGQAYKQYF. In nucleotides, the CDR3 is TGTGCCAGCAGTCCCCCTGGAGCGGGACAAGCCTACAAGCAGTACTTC. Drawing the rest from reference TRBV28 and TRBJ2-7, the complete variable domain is DVKVTQSSRYLVKRTGEKVFLECVQDMDHENMFWYRQDPGLGLRLIYFSYDVKMKEKGDIPEGYSVSREKKERFSLILESASTNQTSMYLCASSPPGAGQAYKQYFGPGTRLTVT.